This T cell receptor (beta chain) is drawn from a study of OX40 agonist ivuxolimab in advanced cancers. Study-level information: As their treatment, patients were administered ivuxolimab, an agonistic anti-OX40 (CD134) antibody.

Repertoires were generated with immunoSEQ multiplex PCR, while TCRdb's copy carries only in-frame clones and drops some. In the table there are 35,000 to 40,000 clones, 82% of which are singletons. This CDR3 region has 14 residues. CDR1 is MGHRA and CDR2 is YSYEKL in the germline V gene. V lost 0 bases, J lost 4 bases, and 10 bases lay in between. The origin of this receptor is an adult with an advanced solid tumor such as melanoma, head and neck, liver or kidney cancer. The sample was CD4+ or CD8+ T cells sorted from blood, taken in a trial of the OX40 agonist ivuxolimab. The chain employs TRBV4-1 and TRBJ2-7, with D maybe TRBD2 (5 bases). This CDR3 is CASSQDEGGYEQYF. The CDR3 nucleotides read TGCGCCAGCAGCCAAGACGAGGGCGGGTACGAGCAGTACTTC.